The rows below give T cell receptor beta chains drawn from one sample of a study of T cell responses to AZD1222 COVID-19 vaccine. Sequencing was performed with immunoSEQ multiplex PCR; in TCRdb, only in-frame clones are kept and a portion is missing. The sample includes tens of thousands of clones, about 88% seen only once; the top ten take around 7%. The sample in question was peripheral blood, obtained 28 days after the second AZD1222 dose. Receptor source: an adult who received the AZD1222 COVID-19 vaccine. Each CDR3 is given with its conserved first and last residue. Fields, in order: D gene, clone size, J gene, V gene, CDR3 protein, CDR3 DNA. D genes are given only for firm matches. Not every row has a clone size; where given, it reads once, few, many or a size class.

.	.	TRBJ1-1	TRBV30	CAWSRKGGHTEAFF	TGTGCCTGGAGTAGGAAAGGTGGTCACACTGAAGCTTTCTTT
TRBD2	.	TRBJ2-7	TRBV4-2	CASSPRRGDEQYF	TGTGCCAGCAGCCCCCGGCGGGGGGACGAGCAGTACTTC
TRBD2	.	TRBJ2-3	TRBV10-3	CAISDQRETTDTQYF	TGTGCCATCAGTGACCAGCGGGAGACCACAGATACGCAGTATTTT
TRBD2	.	TRBJ2-5	TRBV5-1	CASSSAGQETQYF	TGCGCCAGCAGTTCAGCGGGGCAAGAGACCCAGTACTTC
TRBD2	once	TRBJ2-1	TRBV4-3	CASSPTSGNYNEQFF	TGCGCCAGCAGCCCTACTAGCGGGAACTACAATGAGCAGTTCTTC
.	.	TRBJ1-1	TRBV30	CAWSVSREAFF	TGTGCCTGGAGTGTATCCCGTGAAGCTTTCTTT
.	.	TRBJ1-4	TRBV5-4	CASSFSQGDEKLFF	TGTGCCAGCAGCTTTAGCCAGGGAGACGAAAAACTGTTTTTT
TRBD1	.	TRBJ1-5	TRBV27	CASSDRGFSNQPQHF	TGTGCCAGCAGTGACAGGGGCTTCAGCAATCAGCCCCAGCATTTT
.	.	TRBJ2-7	TRBV28	CASSRQGTGNEQYF	TGTGCCAGCAGTCGGCAGGGGACGGGAAACGAGCAGTACTTC
TRBD1	.	TRBJ1-1	TRBV9	CASSGEQGKNTEAFF	TGTGCCAGCAGCGGAGAACAGGGGAAGAACACTGAAGCTTTCTTT
.	.	TRBJ2-7	TRBV7-8	CASSPRLLSSYEQYF	TGTGCCAGCAGCCCAAGACTCTTGAGCTCCTACGAGCAGTACTTC
TRBD1	once	TRBJ1-5	TRBV7-9	CASSFQGVGQPQHF	TGTGCCAGCAGCTTCCAGGGGGTCGGACAGCCCCAGCATTTT
TRBD2	once	TRBJ2-7	TRBV5-4	CASSLDLAGVYEQYF	TGTGCCAGCAGCTTGGATTTAGCGGGAGTATACGAGCAGTACTTC
.	once	TRBJ1-1	TRBV15	CATSRDHNSRGWDTEAFF	TGTGCCACCAGCAGAGATCACAACAGCCGGGGTTGGGACACTGAAGCTTTCTTT
TRBD1	.	TRBJ1-2	TRBV7-8	CASSLVDRAGILGGYTF	TGTGCCAGCAGCTTAGTGGACAGGGCGGGAATCTTGGGCGGCTACACCTTC
.	.	TRBJ2-2	TRBV29-1	CSVSRASTGELFF	TGCAGCGTTAGTCGAGCATCTACCGGGGAGCTGTTTTTT
.	.	TRBJ2-5	TRBV9	CASSPPPPLETQYF	TGTGCCAGCAGCCCCCCTCCCCCGTTAGAGACCCAGTACTTC
.	few	TRBJ1-2	TRBV28	CASSGPSGGGYTF	TGTGCCAGCAGTGGACCTTCGGGGGGAGGCTACACCTTC
.	.	TRBJ2-7	TRBV3-1/TRBV3-2	CASSQEGRGQYF	TGTGCCAGCAGCCAAGAAGGAAGGGGGCAGTACTTC
.	.	TRBJ1-2	TRBV28	CASSLAGALGNYGYTF	TGTGCCAGCAGTTTGGCGGGGGCTCTGGGTAACTATGGCTACACCTTC
.	.	TRBJ2-7	TRBV7-2	CASSSERGYEQYF	TGTGCCAGCAGCTCGGAGAGGGGGTACGAGCAGTACTTC
.	.	TRBJ1-3	TRBV9	CASSVGGGNTIYF	TGTGCCAGCAGCGTGGGGGGAGGAAACACCATATATTTT
TRBD1	.	TRBJ1-3	TRBV6-5	CASSYHDRGSGNTIYF	TGTGCCAGCAGTTACCACGACAGGGGATCCGGAAACACCATATATTTT
.	.	TRBJ1-6	TRBV6-6	CASSYAPRSSPLHF	TGTGCCAGCAGTTACGCTCCACGGAGTTCACCCCTCCACTTT
TRBD2	.	TRBJ2-5	TRBV5-4	CASSPRGRGDLKTQYF	TGTGCCAGCAGCCCCCGGGGACGGGGGGATTTAAAGACCCAGTACTTC
.	.	TRBJ2-2	TRBV7-3	CASSYTGYTGELFF	TGTGCCAGCAGCTATACAGGATACACCGGGGAGCTGTTTTTT
.	.	TRBJ1-5	TRBV7-2	CASSLAGGGALQPQHF	TGTGCCAGCAGCTTAGCGGGGGGGGGCGCCTTGCAACCCCAGCATTTT
.	.	TRBJ2-7	TRBV9	CASSSQGIGYEQYF	TGTGCCAGCAGCTCACAGGGCATCGGCTACGAGCAGTACTTC
TRBD2	.	TRBJ2-1	TRBV6-5	CASSSKTSGRYNEQFF	TGTGCCAGCAGTTCCAAGACTAGCGGGAGATACAATGAGCAGTTCTTC
.	few	TRBJ1-4	TRBV28	CASSSAGRYEKLFF	TGTGCCAGCAGTTCGGCGGGAAGGTATGAAAAACTGTTTTTT
TRBD1	.	TRBJ2-7	TRBV5-6	CASSLDRDSSYEQYF	TGTGCCAGCAGCTTGGATAGGGACAGCTCCTACGAGCAGTACTTC
.	.	TRBJ1-2	TRBV5-4	CASSLETAGYGYTF	TGTGCCAGCAGCTTGGAAACGGCGGGCTATGGCTACACCTTC
TRBD1	.	TRBJ1-2	TRBV6-5	CASSYPTGTGYGYTF	TGTGCCAGCAGTTACCCAACCGGGACAGGGTATGGCTACACCTTC
.	.	TRBJ1-6	TRBV27	CASSLRIFYNSPLHF	TGTGCCAGCAGTTTACGTATCTTCTATAATTCACCCCTCCACTTT
TRBD1	.	TRBJ2-3	TRBV5-1	CASTVSTGVLTDTQYF	TGCGCCAGCACCGTATCCACAGGGGTTTTAACAGATACGCAGTATTTT
.	.	TRBJ2-7	TRBV18	CASSPWAGRGSYEQYF	TGTGCCAGCTCACCATGGGCGGGCAGGGGATCCTACGAGCAGTACTTC
TRBD2	.	TRBJ2-2	TRBV15	CATSRGQTASGSYTGELFF	TGTGCCACCAGCAGAGGACAGACCGCTAGCGGGAGCTACACCGGGGAGCTGTTTTTT
TRBD1	.	TRBJ1-1	TRBV10-3	CAISDGTANTEAFF	TGTGCCATCAGTGATGGGACAGCGAACACTGAAGCTTTCTTT
TRBD2	.	TRBJ2-7	TRBV28	CASSPAGRGLPTDEQYF	TGTGCCAGCAGTCCCGCAGGGAGGGGACTCCCGACCGACGAGCAGTACTTC
.	.	TRBJ2-7	TRBV11-2	CASSLEAVYEQYF	TGTGCCAGCAGTCTAGAAGCGGTATACGAGCAGTACTTC
TRBD2	.	TRBJ2-7	TRBV11-2	CASSRSRGGNAADSYEQYF	TGTGCCAGCAGTCGCTCCCGGGGGGGGAACGCGGCGGATTCCTACGAGCAGTACTTC
.	.	TRBJ2-7	TRBV6-6	CASSYPTDSYEQYF	TGTGCCAGCAGTTACCCGACAGACTCCTACGAGCAGTACTTC
TRBD1	.	TRBJ2-7	TRBV29-1	CSVVRDRAYEQYF	TGCAGCGTGGTTCGGGACAGAGCCTACGAGCAGTACTTC
.	few	TRBJ2-1	TRBV20-1	CSASAEISYNEQFF	TGCAGTGCTAGTGCGGAGATCTCCTACAATGAGCAGTTCTTC
TRBD1	.	TRBJ1-4	TRBV19	CASRAYRGGQEKLFF	TGTGCCAGTAGAGCCTACAGGGGCGGACAGGAAAAACTGTTTTTT
.	.	TRBJ1-4	TRBV19	CASSRQNSLGGNEKLFF	TGTGCCAGTAGTCGGCAGAACTCTCTGGGTGGTAATGAAAAACTGTTTTTT
TRBD2	once	TRBJ2-3	TRBV29-1	CSVVTSGGVGTQYF	TGCAGCGTCGTCACTAGCGGGGGGGTGGGTACGCAGTATTTT
TRBD2	.	TRBJ2-1	TRBV4-2	CASSRQRGAEGDYNEQFF	TGTGCCAGCAGCCGCCAGCGGGGGGCCGAGGGGGACTACAATGAGCAGTTCTTC
TRBD1	.	TRBJ2-1	TRBV9	CASSVSGTEYNEQFF	TGTGCCAGCAGCGTCTCCGGGACAGAGTACAATGAGCAGTTCTTC
.	.	TRBJ2-5	TRBV2	CASSEVGEVAQYF	TGTGCCAGCAGTGAGGTGGGGGAGGTCGCCCAGTACTTC
.	.	TRBJ1-2	TRBV9	CASSVDPAANYGYTF	TGTGCCAGCAGCGTAGACCCCGCGGCCAACTATGGCTACACCTTC
.	.	TRBJ2-6	TRBV27	CASSLTLLGGANVLTF	TGTGCCAGCAGTTTAACCCTGCTAGGTGGGGCCAACGTCCTGACTTTC
TRBD2	.	TRBJ2-1	TRBV18	CASSSLQAGGEQFF	TGTGCCAGCTCATCACTCCAAGCGGGAGGCGAGCAGTTCTTC